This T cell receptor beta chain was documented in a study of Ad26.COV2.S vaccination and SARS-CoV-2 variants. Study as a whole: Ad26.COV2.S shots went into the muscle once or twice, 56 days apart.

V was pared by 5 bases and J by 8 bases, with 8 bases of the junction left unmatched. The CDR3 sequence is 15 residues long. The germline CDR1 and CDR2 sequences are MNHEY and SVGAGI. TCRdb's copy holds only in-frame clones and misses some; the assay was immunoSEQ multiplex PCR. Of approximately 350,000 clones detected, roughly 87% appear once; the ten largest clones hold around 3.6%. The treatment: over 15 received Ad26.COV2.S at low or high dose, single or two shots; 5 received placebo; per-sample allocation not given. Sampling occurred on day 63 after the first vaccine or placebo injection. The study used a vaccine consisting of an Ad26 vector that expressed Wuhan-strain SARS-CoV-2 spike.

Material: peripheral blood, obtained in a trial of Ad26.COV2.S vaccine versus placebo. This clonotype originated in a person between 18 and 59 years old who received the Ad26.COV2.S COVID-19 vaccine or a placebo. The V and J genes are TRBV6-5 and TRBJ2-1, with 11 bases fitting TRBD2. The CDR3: CASSLRTSGWDEQFF. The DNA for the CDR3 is TGTGCCAGCAGTCTCCGGACTAGCGGGTGGGATGAGCAGTTCTTC.